The 15 T cell receptor beta chains in this list originate from one sample, sequenced in a study of early T cells in non-severe SARS-CoV-2 infection. TCRdb called the 5' RACE reads again in MiXCR, with one record for every CDR3 protein. Of about 63,000 distinct CDR3 sequences listed, 10% to 15% are singletons. Input material: whole blood. The receptor set was obtained from an adult who was a healthcare worker with PCR-confirmed SARS-CoV-2 infection or an uninfected control (not recorded which).

There are a few counts of this clonotype. The V gene is TRBV6-1, the J gene TRBJ2-7; no firm D call. The CDR3 runs 14 residues. The germline V and J ends were trimmed by 3 bases and 5 bases, with 14 bases remaining between them. Germline V gene lookup returns CDR1 MNHNS and CDR2 SASEGT. The CDR3 loop is CASSDSTVSNEQYF. Written as DNA, the CDR3 is TGTGCCAGCAGTGACTCTACGGTTAGTAACGAGCAGTACTTC.

This clonotype was counted many times. This rearrangement joins TRBV5-1 to TRBJ2-7, with 15 bases that match TRBD2. CDR1 and CDR2 (germline): SGHRS, YFSETQ. The CDR3 consists of 19 residues. The V segment lost 2 bases and the J segment 2 bases; nucleotides outside the gene matches: 11. The CDR3 is CASSFPTGLAGGAPYEQYF. The CDR3 coding sequence is TGCGCCAGCAGCTTTCCAACGGGACTAGCGGGGGGAGCCCCCTACGAGCAGTACTTC.

This clonotype was recorded at least ten times. V is TRBV9 and J is TRBJ1-6; D remains ambiguous. Germline lookup yields CDR1 SGDLS and CDR2 YYNGEE. The CDR3 is made up of 14 amino acids. V lost 4 bases, J lost 4 bases, and 9 bases lay in between. CDR3 DNA sequence: TGTGCCAGCAGCCAAACAGTTTATAATTCACCCCTCCACTTT. It yields the protein CASSQTVYNSPLHF.

The sample holds many counts of this clonotype. The chain recombines TRBV5-1 with TRBJ2-3; 10 positions agree with TRBD2. CDR3 length equals 18 residues. From germline, CDR1 is SGHRS and CDR2 YFSETQ. Losses at the gene ends were 0 bases for V and 0 bases for J; bases not matched to a gene: 7. The CDR3 coding sequence is TGCGCCAGCAGCTTGGGGGGACTAGCGACCACTAGCACAGATACGCAGTATTTT. Translated, it gives CASSLGGLATTSTDTQYF.

This clonotype came up many times. The chain employs TRBV18 and TRBJ2-1; D unclear. CDR1 and CDR2 from the germline V gene are KGHSH and LQKENI. The CDR3 length is 16 residues. Trimming stripped 4 bases from V and 0 bases from J, with 13 bases between. DNA for the CDR3: TGTGCCAGCTCACTTATAGACGCGAGCTCCTACAATGAGCAGTTCTTC. This encodes CASSLIDASSYNEQFF.

The rearrangement joins TRBV4-3 to TRBJ2-1; 7 positions agree with TRBD1. V was pared by 0 bases and J by 3 bases, with 2 bases of the junction left unmatched. The germline V gene encodes CDR1 LGHNA and CDR2 YSLEER. This CDR3 has 15 amino acids. The CDR3 reads CASSQDPGGYNEQFF. The CDR3 nucleotides are TGCGCCAGCAGCCAAGATCCAGGGGGCTACAATGAGCAGTTCTTC.

V usage is TRBV11-1 and J usage is TRBJ2-3; D unresolved. With 4 bases removed from V and 6 bases from J, the gap between germline ends came to 14 bases. Looked up from germline, CDR1 is SGHAT and CDR2 is FQDESV (reference sequence). The CDR3 has 14 amino acids. Here the CDR3 reads CASSSGPAVDTQYF. The DNA for the CDR3 is TGTGCCAGCAGCTCCGGGCCCGCGGTGGATACGCAGTATTTT.

This clonotype appeared many times. The J gene is TRBJ1-1, the V gene TRBV30; 9 positions agree with TRBD1. Germline V gene data show CDR1 as GTSNPN and CDR2 as SVGIG (reference sequence). The junction had 7 bases not matched to a gene; V was cut back by 1 base and J by 4 bases. The CDR3 has 15 residues. The CDR3, as DNA: TGTGCCTGGAGTGCTTACAGGGGGCGAAGCACTGAAGCTTTCTTT. Its protein product is CAWSAYRGRSTEAFF.

This clonotype is a singleton in its sample. This sequence joins TRBV15 and TRBJ2-4; D unresolved. V shed 2 bases and J shed 0 bases, with 11 bases lying between them. Germline CDR1 and CDR2: LNHNV and YYDKDF (reference sequence). The length of the CDR3 is 16 residues. CDR3 sequence (DNA): TGTGCCACCAGCAGATCGACGGATATAGCCAAAAACATTCAGTACTTC. Protein sequence: CATSRSTDIAKNIQYF.

This clonotype was seen ten or more times. J is TRBJ2-7 and V is TRBV30; tentatively, D is TRBD2 (5 bases). Germline V CDR1 and CDR2: GTSNPN, SVGIG (reference sequence). This CDR3 is 15 amino acids long. V lost 5 bases to trimming and J lost 2 bases, with 19 bases between them. CDR3 in amino acids: CAWGSTGSLTYEQYF. The CDR3 region has the DNA TGTGCCTGGGGCAGTACGGGATCGCTTACCTACGAGCAGTACTTC.

The CDR3 nucleotides are TGTGCCAGCAGTTCCACGACAGCTAAACTCGGTCGGGCCTATGGCTACACCTTC. It codes for CASSSTTAKLGRAYGYTF. The J gene is TRBJ1-2, the V gene TRBV27; D perhaps matches TRBD1 (5 bases). The CDR3 has 18 residues. Per the germline V gene, CDR1 is MNHEY and CDR2 is SMNVEV (reference sequence). V dropped 4 bases and J dropped 4 bases, with 25 bases sitting between them.

This clonotype showed up many times. The chain joins TRBV7-2 to TRBJ1-6; a weak D match, TRBD1 (5 bases). Trimming took 3 bases from V and 0 from J, leaving 9 bases between them. This CDR3 is built from 16 residues. In germline, CDR1 is SGHTA, CDR2 FQGNSA. As DNA, the CDR3 is TGTGCCAGCAGCTTCCGGGGGAGCTCCTATAATTCACCCCTCCACTTT. It is translated as CASSFRGSSYNSPLHF.

The chain has TRBV11-2 and TRBJ2-5; 16 bases align to TRBD2. Germline trimming cut 5 bases from V and 6 bases from J; bases unmatched to any gene: 12. This CDR3 contains 18 residues. The V gene's germline CDR1 is SGHAT and CDR2 FQNNGV. The CDR3 DNA reads TGTGCCAGCAGCCCTGGGACTAGCGGGGGGGCCAGCGGAAAGACCCAGTACTTC. Translation gives CASSPGTSGGASGKTQYF. Full variable domain (rest looked up from reference TRBV11-2 and TRBJ2-5): EAGVAQSPRYKIIEKRQSVAFWCNPISGHATLYWYQQILGQGPKLLIQFQNNGVVDDSQLPKDRFSAERLKGVDSTLKIQPAKLEDSAVYLCASSPGTSGGASGKTQYFGPGTRLLVL.

The rearrangement uses TRBV29-1 and TRBJ2-5; TRBD1 or TRBD2 may be the D gene (5 bases each). Germline CDR1 reads SQVTM; CDR2 reads ANQGSEA. The CDR3 length is 12 residues. Trimming cost V 0 bases and J 7 bases, with 9 bases left between them. CDR3 in amino acids: CSVEDGAGTQYF. In DNA form, the CDR3 reads TGCAGCGTTGAAGACGGGGCCGGGACCCAGTACTTC.

The genes are TRBV6-1 and TRBJ1-2, with D unresolved. This CDR3 has 13 amino acids. From germline, CDR1 is MNHNS and CDR2 SASEGT. Trimming removed 2 bases at V and 5 bases at J, with 9 bases between. The chain's CDR3 is CASSEQRWYGYTF. DNA for the CDR3: TGTGCCAGCAGTGAACAGCGTTGGTATGGCTACACCTTC.